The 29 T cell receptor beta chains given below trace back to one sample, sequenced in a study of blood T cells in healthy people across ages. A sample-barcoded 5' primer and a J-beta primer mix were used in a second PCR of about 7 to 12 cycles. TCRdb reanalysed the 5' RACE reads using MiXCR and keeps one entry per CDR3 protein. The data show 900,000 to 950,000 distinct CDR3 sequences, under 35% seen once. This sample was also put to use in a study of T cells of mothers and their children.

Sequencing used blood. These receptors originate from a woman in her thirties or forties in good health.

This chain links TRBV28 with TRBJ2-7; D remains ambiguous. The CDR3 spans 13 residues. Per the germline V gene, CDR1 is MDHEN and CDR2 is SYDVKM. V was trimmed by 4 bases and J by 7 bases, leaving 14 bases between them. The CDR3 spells CASSSRRAQEQYF. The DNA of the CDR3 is TGTGCCAGCAGTTCCCGACGGGCCCAAGAGCAGTACTTC.

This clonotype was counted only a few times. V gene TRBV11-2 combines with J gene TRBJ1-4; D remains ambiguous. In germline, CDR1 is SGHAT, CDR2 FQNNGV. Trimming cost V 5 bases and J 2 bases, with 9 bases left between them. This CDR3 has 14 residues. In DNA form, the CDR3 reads TGTGCCAGCAGCCCGCCAGCTACTAATGAAAAACTGTTTTTT. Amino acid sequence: CASSPPATNEKLFF. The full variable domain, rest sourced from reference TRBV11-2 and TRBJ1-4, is EAGVAQSPRYKIIEKRQSVAFWCNPISGHATLYWYQQILGQGPKLLIQFQNNGVVDDSQLPKDRFSAERLKGVDSTLKIQPAKLEDSAVYLCASSPPATNEKLFFGSGTQLSVL.

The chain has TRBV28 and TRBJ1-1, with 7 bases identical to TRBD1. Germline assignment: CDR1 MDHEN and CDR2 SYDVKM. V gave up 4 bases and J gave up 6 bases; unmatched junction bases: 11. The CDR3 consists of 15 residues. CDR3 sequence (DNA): TGTGCCAGCAGTTCCGGAACGACAGGGATCCCTGAAGCTTTCTTT. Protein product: CASSSGTTGIPEAFF.

The CDR3 sequence: CASSPDRGRPETQYF. CDR3 DNA sequence: TGTGCCAGCAGCCCGGACAGGGGACGTCCAGAGACCCAGTACTTC. V usage is TRBV7-9 and J usage is TRBJ2-5; TRBD1 aligns across 9 bases. The CDR3 runs to 15 residues. The J segment lost 4 bases and the V segment lost 5 bases, leaving 8 bases of the junction unmatched. In germline, CDR1 is SEHNR, CDR2 FQNEAQ (reference sequence).

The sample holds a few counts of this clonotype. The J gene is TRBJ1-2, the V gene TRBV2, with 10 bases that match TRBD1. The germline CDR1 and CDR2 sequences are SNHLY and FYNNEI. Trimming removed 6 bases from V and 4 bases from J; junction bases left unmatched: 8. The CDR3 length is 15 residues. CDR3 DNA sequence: TGTGCCAGCAGAAACGACAGGGGGCGCGGCTATGGCTACACCTTC. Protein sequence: CASRNDRGRGYGYTF.

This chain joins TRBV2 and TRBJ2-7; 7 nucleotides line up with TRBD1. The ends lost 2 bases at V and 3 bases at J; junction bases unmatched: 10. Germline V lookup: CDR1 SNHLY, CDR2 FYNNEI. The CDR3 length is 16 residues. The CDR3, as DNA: TGTGCCAGCAGTGAATCCGGGACAGCAAAAGACTACGAGCAGTACTTC. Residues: CASSESGTAKDYEQYF.

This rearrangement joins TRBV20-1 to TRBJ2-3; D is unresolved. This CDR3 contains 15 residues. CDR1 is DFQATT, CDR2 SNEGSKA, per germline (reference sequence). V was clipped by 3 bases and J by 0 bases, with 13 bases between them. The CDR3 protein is CSASFADISTDTQYF. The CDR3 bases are TGCAGTGCTAGCTTCGCCGACATAAGCACAGATACGCAGTATTTT.

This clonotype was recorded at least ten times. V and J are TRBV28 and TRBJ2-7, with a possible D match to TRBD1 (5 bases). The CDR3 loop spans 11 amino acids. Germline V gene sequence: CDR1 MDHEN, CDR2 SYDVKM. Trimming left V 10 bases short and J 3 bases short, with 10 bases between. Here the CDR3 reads CAISRGYEQYF. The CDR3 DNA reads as TGTGCCATCTCTAGGGGCTACGAGCAGTACTTC.

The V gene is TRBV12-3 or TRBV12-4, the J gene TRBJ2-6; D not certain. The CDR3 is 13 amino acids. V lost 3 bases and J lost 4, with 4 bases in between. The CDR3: CASSFWGANVLTF. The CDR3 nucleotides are TGTGCCAGCAGTTTCTGGGGGGCCAACGTCCTGACTTTC.

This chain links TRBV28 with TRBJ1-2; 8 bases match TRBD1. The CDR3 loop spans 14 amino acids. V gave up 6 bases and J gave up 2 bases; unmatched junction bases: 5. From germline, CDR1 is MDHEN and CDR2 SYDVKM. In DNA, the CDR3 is TGTGCCAGCAGCGAGCCAGGGGGCAACTATGGCTACACCTTC. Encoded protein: CASSEPGGNYGYTF.

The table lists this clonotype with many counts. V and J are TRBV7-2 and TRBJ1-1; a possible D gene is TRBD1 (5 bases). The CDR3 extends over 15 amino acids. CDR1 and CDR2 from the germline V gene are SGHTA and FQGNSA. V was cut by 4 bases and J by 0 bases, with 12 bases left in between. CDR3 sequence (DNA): TGTGCCAGCAGCTCACAGACGGGACTGAACACTGAAGCTTTCTTT. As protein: CASSSQTGLNTEAFF.

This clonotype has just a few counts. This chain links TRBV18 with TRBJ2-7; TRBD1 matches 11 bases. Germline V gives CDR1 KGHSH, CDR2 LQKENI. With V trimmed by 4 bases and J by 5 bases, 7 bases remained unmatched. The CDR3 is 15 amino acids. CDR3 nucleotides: TGTGCCAGCTCACGAGGGACAGGGGGTCGGGACGAGCAGTACTTC. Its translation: CASSRGTGGRDEQYF. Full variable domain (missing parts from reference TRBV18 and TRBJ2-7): NAGVMQNPRHLVRRRGQEARLRCSPMKGHSHVYWYRQLPEEGLKFMVYLQKENIIDESGMPKERFSAEFPKEGPSILRIQQVVRGDSAAYFCASSRGTGGRDEQYFGPGTRLTVT.

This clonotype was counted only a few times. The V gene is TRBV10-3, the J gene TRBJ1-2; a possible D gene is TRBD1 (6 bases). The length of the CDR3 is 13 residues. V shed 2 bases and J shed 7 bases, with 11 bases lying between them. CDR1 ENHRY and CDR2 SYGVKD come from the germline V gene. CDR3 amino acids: CAISEDRSFGYTF. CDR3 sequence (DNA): TGTGCCATCAGTGAGGACAGGTCTTTTGGCTACACCTTC.

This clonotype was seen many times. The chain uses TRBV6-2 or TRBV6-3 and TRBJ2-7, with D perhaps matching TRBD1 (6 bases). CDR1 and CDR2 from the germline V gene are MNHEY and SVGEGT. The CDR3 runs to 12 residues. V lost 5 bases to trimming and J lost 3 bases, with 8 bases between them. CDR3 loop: CASSRQVYEQYF. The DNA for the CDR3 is TGTGCCAGCAGTCGACAGGTCTACGAGCAGTACTTC.

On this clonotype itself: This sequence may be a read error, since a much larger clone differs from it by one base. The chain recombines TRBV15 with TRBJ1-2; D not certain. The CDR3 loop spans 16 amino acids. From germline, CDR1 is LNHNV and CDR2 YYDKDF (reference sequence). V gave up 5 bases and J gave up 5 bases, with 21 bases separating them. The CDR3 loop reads CATSVQGQASTYGYTF. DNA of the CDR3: TGTGCCACCAGCGTTCAAGGGCAGGCCAGTACTTATGGCTACACCTTC.

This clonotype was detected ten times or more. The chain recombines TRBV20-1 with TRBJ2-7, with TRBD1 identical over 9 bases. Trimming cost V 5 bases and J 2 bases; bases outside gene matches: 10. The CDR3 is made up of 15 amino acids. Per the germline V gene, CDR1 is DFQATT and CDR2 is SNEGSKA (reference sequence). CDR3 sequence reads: CSAFETGGRTYEQYF. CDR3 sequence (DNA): TGCAGTGCTTTTGAGACAGGGGGAAGAACCTACGAGCAGTACTTC.

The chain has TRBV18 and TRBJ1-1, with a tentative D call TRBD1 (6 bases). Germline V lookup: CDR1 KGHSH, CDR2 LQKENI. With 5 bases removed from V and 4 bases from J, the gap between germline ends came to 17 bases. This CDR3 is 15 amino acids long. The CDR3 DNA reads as TGTGCCAGCTCAGCCGCTGGGGGGCCGATCACTGAAGCTTTCTTT. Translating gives CASSAAGGPITEAFF.

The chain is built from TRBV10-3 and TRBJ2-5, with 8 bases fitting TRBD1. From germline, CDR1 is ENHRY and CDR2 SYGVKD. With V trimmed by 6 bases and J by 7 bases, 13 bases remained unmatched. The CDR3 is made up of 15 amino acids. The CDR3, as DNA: TGTGCCATCAGGGGGACAGGCGGAAACCAAATGACCCAGTACTTC. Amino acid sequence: CAIRGTGGNQMTQYF.

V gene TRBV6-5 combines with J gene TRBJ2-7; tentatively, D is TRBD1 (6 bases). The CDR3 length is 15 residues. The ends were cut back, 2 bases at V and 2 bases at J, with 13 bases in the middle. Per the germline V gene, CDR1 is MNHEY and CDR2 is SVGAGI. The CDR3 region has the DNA TGTGCCAGCAGTTACGGCGAGGGGGTAGCCTACGAGCAGTACTTC. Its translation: CASSYGEGVAYEQYF.

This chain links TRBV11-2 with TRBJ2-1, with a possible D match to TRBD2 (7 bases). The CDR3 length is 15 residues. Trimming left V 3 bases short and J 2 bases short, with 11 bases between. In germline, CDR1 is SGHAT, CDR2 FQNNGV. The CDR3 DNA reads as TGTGCCAGCAGCTTGGGGGGGCCCCCCTACAATGAGCAGTTCTTC. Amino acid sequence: CASSLGGPPYNEQFF.

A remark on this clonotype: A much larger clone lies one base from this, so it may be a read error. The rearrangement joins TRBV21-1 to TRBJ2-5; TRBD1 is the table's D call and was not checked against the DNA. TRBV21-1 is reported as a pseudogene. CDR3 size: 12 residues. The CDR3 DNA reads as TGTGTCAGTGACAGGGAACAAGAGACCCAGTACTTC. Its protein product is CVSDREQETQYF.

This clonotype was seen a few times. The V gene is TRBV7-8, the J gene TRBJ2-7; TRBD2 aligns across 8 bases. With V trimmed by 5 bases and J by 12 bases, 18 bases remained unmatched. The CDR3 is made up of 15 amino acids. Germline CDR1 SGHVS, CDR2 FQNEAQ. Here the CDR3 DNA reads TGTGCCAGCAGCCTCCTCGGGGGGGGCTCAGACTATACGTACTTC. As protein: CASSLLGGGSDYTYF.

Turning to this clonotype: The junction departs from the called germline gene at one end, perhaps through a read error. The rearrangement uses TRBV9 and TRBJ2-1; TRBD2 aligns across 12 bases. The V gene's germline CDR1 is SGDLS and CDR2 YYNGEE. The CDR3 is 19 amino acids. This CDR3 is CTSSVTSGGTRSSYNEQFF. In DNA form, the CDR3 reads TGTACCAGCAGCGTAACTAGCGGGGGGACAAGGAGCTCCTACAATGAGCAGTTCTTC.

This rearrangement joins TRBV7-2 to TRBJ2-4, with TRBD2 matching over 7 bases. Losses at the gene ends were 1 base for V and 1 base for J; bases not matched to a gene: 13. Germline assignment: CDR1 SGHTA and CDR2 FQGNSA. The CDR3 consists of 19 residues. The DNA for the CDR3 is TGTGCCAGCAGCTTAGTTTTATCCGGGGGGAACGCGGCCAAAAACATTCAGTACTTC. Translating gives CASSLVLSGGNAAKNIQYF.

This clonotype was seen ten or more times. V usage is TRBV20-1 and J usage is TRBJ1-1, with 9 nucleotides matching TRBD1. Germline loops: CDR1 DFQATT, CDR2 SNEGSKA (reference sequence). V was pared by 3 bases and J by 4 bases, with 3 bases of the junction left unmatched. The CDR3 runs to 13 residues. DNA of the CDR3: TGCAGTGCTAGCGGGACAGGGACCACTGAAGCTTTCTTT. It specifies CSASGTGTTEAFF.

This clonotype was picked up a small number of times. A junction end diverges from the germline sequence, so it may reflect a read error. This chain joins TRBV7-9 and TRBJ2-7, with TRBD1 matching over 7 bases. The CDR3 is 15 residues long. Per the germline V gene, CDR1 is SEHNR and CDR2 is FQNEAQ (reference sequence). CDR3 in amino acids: CARSPTGVGAYEQYF. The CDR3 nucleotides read TGTGCCCGCAGCCCTACAGGGGTAGGTGCCTACGAGCAGTACTTC.

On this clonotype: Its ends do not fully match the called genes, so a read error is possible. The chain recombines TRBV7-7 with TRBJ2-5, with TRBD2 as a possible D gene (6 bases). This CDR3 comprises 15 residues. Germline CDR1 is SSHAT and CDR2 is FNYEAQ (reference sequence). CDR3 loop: CTSSSGRTSQETQHF. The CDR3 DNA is TGTACTAGCAGCTCGGGGAGGACCTCCCAAGAGACCCAGCACTTC.

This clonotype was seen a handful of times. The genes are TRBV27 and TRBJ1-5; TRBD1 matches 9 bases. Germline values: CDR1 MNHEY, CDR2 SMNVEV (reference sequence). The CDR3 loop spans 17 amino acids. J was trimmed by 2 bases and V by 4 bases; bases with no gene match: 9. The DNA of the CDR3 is TGTGCCAGCAGTTACGGACAGGGGTCGTCAGGCAATCAGCCCCAGCATTTT. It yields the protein CASSYGQGSSGNQPQHF.

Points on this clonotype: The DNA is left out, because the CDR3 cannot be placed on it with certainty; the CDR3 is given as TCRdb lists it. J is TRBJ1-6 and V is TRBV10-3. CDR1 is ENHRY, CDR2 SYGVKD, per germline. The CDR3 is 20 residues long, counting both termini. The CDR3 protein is CAIREDGTYEQYFGPTPLHF.